This TCR beta chain stems from a study of CD8 T cells in Susac syndrome. Sequencing of TCR beta was carried out in blood CD8+ and CD4+ T cells. Treatment-naive patients with stable or active relapsing-remitting disease served as multiple sclerosis controls. The RNA input was about 0.5 to 1 ug, and it was reverse transcribed with random hexamers. The amplification used immunoSEQ multiplex PCR on TCR beta CDR3; it spanned 54 Vbeta and 13 Jbeta. TCRdb independently ran MiXCR on the immunoSEQ multiplex PCR reads; one entry per CDR3 protein. The sample lists approximately 280,000 distinct CDR3 sequences, more than 75% seen once, with approximately 0.11% in the top ten. V was pared by 0 bases and J by 5 bases, with 5 bases of the junction left unmatched. CDR1 and CDR2 from the germline V gene are KGHDR and SFDVKD. The CDR3 is 15 amino acids.

This sequence was found in a human donor with multiple sclerosis. This chain links TRBV24-1 with TRBJ2-5; the match to TRBD1 covers 7 bases. Sequenced material: CD8+ T cells from PBMCs. CDR3 amino acids: CATSDLRQGIETQYF. As DNA, the CDR3 is TGTGCCACCAGTGATTTGCGACAGGGAATTGAGACCCAGTACTTC.